This T cell receptor (beta chain) was recorded in a study of vaccination effects on CD4 cells after COVID-19. Produced via immunoSEQ multiplex PCR; TCRdb's table is partial and in-frame only. The sample lists some 22,000 clones; 76% were seen once. Study observations and caveats: Late in the post-vaccination period, infection-induced and vaccine-induced clones underwent marked clonal contraction.

Concerning this clone: Its antigen is unknown.

In the ViraFEST assay, antigen-specific CD4+ clonotypes were identified by expansion after peptide-pool stimulation. Cells that had been cultured for about 10 days were the source of isolated CD4+ T cells. Every participant took two doses of the BNT162b2 or mRNA-1273 vaccine. Sequencing used CD4+ T cells from PBMCs cultured with HCoV-229E spike peptides, obtained after COVID-19 vaccination. The source of this sequence is a human donor who received a COVID-19 vaccine.

Here the CDR3 reads CASSSWTESSGNTIYF. Here the CDR3 DNA reads TGTGCCAGCAGCTCATGGACAGAAAGCTCTGGAAACACCATATATTTT. The V and J genes are TRBV7-9 and TRBJ1-3; tentatively, D is TRBD1 (6 bases). V lost 4 bases and J 0 bases, leaving 13 bases between the germline ends. The CDR3 runs 16 residues. Germline loops: CDR1 SEHNR, CDR2 FQNEAQ (reference sequence). Drawing the rest from reference TRBV7-9 and TRBJ1-3, the complete variable domain is DTGVSQNPRHKITKRGQNVTFRCDPISEHNRLYWYRQTLGQGPEFLTYFQNEAQLEKSRLLSDRFSAERPKGSFSTLEIQRTEQGDSAMYLCASSSWTESSGNTIYFGEGSWLTVV.